By share, the clone carrying this TCR beta chain counts as medium-sized. Its antigen is as yet unknown. One junction end does not reproduce the germline sequence, and a read error may be involved. The germline CDR1 and CDR2 sequences are LGHNA and YSLEER. CDR3 length: 13 amino acids. The data are from a study of memory CD4+ T cells and cytomegalovirus serostatus. At the level of the study: Of the healthy Belgian adults, under 10 were CMV seropositive and more than 20 seronegative. Study-level findings and limits: Median bootstrapped AUC for CMV status was approximately 0.96 originally, less than 0.93 US-trained. Of under 200 reported CMV TCRbeta sequences, 55 to 80 were found in memory CD4+ repertoires.

Authors' methods: Out-of-frame sequences were removed, leaving a few million distinct TCRbeta sequences. Profiling relied on immunoSEQ multiplex PCR, and the TCRdb table lists in-frame clones only, not all of them. That table supplies the V and J calls and clone size; D and trimming were determined from the DNA. The sample lists tens of thousands of clones; around 78% were seen once. Single viable CD3+CD4+CD8-CD45RO+ cells were sorted as the memory CD4+ T cells. Source material: memory CD4+ T cells from blood. This TCR came from an adult in good health and CMV-seronegative. The chain joins TRBV4-3 to TRBJ1-1, with D uncertain. DNA for the CDR3: TGCGCCAGCAGCCAAGAACCGGGCCTCCCACCGGCCTTT. It translates to CASSQEPGLPPAF.